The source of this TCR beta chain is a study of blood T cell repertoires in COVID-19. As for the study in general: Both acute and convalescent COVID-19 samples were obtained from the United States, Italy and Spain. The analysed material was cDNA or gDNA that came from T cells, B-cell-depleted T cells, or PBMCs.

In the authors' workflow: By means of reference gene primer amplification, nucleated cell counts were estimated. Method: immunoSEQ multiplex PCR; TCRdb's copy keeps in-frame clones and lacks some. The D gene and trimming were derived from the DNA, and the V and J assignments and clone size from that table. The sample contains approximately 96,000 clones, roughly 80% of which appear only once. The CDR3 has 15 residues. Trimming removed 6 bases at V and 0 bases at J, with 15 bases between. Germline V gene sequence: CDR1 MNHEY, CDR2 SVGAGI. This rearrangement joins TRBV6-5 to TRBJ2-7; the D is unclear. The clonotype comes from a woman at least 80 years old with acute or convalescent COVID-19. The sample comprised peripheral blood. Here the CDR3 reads CASSATVPSSYEQYV. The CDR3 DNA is TGTGCCAGCAGCGCAACAGTACCCTCCTCCTACGAGCAGTACGTC.